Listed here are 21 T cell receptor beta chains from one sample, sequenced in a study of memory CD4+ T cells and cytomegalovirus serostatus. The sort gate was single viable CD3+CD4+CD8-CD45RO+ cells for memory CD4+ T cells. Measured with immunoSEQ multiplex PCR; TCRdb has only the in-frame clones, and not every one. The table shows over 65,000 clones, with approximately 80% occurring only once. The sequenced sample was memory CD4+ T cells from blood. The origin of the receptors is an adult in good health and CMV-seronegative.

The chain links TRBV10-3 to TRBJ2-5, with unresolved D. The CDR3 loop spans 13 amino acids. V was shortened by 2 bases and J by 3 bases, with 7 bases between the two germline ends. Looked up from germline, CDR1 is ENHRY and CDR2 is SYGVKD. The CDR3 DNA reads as TGTGCCATCAGTGAGAGAAGGGAAGAGACCCAGTACTTC. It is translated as CAISERREETQYF.

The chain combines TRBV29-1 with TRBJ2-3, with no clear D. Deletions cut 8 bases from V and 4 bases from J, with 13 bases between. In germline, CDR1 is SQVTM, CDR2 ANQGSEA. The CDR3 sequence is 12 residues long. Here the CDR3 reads CSFRPNADTQYF. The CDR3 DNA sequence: TGCAGCTTCAGGCCGAATGCAGATACGCAGTATTTT.

This CDR3 is CASSYALGQGQYF. The CDR3 nucleotides read TGTGCCAGCAGTTACGCCCTCGGTCAGGGGCAGTACTTC. The chain combines TRBV6-5 with TRBJ2-5; perhaps TRBD1 as D (6 bases). The CDR3 contains 13 residues. Germline loops: CDR1 MNHEY, CDR2 SVGAGI. The V gene lost 2 bases and the J gene lost 11 bases, with 15 bases spanning the gap.

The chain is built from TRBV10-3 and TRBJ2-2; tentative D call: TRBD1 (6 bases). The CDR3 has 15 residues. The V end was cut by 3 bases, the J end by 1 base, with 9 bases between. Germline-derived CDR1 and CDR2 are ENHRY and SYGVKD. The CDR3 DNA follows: TGTGCCATCAGTGAACCGGGACAGAACACCGGGGAGCTGTTTTTT. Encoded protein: CAISEPGQNTGELFF.

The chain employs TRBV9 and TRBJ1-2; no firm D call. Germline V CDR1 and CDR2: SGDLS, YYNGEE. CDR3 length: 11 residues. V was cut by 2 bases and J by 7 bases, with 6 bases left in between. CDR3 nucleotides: TGTGCCAGCAGCGTCAACGGTGGCTACACCTTC. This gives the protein CASSVNGGYTF.

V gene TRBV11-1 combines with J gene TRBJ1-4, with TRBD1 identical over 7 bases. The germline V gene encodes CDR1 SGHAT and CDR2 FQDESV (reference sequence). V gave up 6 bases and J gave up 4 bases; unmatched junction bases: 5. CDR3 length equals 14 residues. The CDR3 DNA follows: TGTGCCAGCAGTCAGGGACAGTATAATGAAAAACTGTTTTTT. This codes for CASSQGQYNEKLFF.

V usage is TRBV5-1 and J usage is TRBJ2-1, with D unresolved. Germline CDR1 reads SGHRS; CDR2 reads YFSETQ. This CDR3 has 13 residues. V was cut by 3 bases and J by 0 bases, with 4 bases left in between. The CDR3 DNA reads TGCGCCAGCAGCTCTAACTCCTACAATGAGCAGTTCTTC. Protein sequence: CASSSNSYNEQFF. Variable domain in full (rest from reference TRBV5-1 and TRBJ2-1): KAGVTQTPRYLIKTRGQQVTLSCSPISGHRSVSWYQQTPGQGLQFLFEYFSETQRNKGNFPGRFSGRQFSNSRSEMNVSTLELGDSALYLCASSSNSYNEQFFGPGTRLTVL.

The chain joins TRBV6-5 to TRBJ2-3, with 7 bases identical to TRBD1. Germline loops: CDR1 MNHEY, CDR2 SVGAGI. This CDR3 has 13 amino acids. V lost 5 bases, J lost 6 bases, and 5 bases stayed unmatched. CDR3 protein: CASSQTGYDTQYF. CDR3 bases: TGTGCCAGCAGTCAGACAGGGTACGATACGCAGTATTTT.

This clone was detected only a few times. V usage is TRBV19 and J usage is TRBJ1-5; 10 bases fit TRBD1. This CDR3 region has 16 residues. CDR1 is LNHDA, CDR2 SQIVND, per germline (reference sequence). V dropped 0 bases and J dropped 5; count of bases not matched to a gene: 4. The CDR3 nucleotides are TGTGCCAGTAGTATAGACGGACAGGGGGTTTATCAGCCCCAGCATTTT. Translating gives CASSIDGQGVYQPQHF.

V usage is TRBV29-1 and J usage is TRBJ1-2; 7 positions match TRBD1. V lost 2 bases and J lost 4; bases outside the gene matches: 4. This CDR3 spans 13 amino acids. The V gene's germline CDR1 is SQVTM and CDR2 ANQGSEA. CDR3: CSVESDRTYGYTF. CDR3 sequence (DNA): TGCAGCGTTGAATCGGACAGGACCTATGGCTACACCTTC.

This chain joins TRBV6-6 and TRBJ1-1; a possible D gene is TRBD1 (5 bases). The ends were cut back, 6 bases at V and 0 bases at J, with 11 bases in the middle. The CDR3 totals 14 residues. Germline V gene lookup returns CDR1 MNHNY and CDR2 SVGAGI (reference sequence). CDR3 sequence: CASRSGTVNTEAFF. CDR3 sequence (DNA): TGTGCCAGCAGGTCCGGGACGGTGAACACTGAAGCTTTCTTT.

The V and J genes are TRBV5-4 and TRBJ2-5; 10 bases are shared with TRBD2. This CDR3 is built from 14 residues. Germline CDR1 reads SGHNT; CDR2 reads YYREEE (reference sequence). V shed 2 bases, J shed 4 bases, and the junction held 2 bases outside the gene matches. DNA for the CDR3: TGTGCCAGCAGCTTTTCTAGCGGGGGAGAGACCCAGTACTTC. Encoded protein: CASSFSSGGETQYF. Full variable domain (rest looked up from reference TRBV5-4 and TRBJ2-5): ETGVTQSPTHLIKTRGQQVTLRCSSQSGHNTVSWYQQALGQGPQFIFQYYREEENGRGNFPPRFSGLQFPNYSSELNVNALELDDSALYLCASSFSSGGETQYFGPGTRLLVL.

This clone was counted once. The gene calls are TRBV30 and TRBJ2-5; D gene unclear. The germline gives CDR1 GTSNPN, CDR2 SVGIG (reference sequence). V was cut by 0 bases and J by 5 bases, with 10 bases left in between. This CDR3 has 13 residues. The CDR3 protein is CAWSVSSSETQYF. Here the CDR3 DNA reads TGTGCCTGGAGTGTGAGTAGCTCGGAGACCCAGTACTTC.

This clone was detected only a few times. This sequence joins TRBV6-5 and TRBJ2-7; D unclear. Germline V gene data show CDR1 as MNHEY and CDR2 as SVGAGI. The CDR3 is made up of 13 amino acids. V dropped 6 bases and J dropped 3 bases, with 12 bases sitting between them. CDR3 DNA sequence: TGTGCCAGCAGCCCACTGACACACTACGAGCAGTACTTC. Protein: CASSPLTHYEQYF.

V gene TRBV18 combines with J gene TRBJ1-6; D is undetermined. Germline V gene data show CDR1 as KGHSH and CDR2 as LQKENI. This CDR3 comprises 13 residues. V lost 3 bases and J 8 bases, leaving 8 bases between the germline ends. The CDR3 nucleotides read TGTGCCAGCTCACCTTCAGCGGATTCACCCCTCCACTTT. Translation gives CASSPSADSPLHF.

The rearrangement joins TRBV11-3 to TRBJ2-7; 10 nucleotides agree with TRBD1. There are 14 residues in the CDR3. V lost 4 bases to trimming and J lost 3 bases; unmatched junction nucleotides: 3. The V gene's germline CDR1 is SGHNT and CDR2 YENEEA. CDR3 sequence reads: CASSSRTGGYEQYF. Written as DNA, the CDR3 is TGTGCCAGCAGCTCGCGGACAGGGGGCTACGAGCAGTACTTC.

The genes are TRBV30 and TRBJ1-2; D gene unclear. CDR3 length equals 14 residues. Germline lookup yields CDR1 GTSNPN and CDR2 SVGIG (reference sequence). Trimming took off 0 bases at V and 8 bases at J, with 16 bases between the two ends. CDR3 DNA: TGTGCCTGGAGTGTAGTGAAAGGGAGCTCCGGCTACACCTTC. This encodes CAWSVVKGSSGYTF.

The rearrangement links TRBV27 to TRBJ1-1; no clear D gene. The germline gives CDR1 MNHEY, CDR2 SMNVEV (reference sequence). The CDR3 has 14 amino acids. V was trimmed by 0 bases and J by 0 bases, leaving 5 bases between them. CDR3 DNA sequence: TGTGCCAGCAGTTTATCGCGTGTGAACACTGAAGCTTTCTTT. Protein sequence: CASSLSRVNTEAFF.

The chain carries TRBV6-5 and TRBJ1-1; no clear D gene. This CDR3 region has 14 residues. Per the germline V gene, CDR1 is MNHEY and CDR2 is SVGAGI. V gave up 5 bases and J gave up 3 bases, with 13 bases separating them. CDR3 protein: CASSARGGYTEAFF. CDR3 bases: TGTGCCAGCAGTGCGCGGGGTGGGTACACTGAAGCTTTCTTT.

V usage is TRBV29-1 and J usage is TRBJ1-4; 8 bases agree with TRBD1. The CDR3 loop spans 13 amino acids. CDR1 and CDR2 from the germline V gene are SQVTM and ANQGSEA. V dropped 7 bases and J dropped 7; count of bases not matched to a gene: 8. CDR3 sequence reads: CSGKTGAGEKLFF. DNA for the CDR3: TGCAGCGGGAAGACAGGGGCGGGTGAAAAACTGTTTTTT.

In DNA, the CDR3 is TGCGCCAGCAGCCAAGGGGACCCGCGGAGCAATCAGCCCCAGCATTTT. It specifies CASSQGDPRSNQPQHF. This chain joins TRBV4-1 and TRBJ1-5; perhaps TRBD1 as D (5 bases). Germline V gene data show CDR1 as MGHRA and CDR2 as YSYEKL. The CDR3 covers 16 residues. Trimming took off 1 base at V and 1 base at J, with 11 bases between the two ends.